The rows below give T cell receptor beta chains drawn from one sample of a study of human T cells and chemical hapten exposure. TCRdb itself ran the RACE reads through MiXCR, one entry per CDR3 protein. The sample lists approximately 370,000 distinct CDR3 sequences, around 5.5% occurring once. The sequencing used whole blood, collected in connection with sensitization to the hapten diphenylcyclopropenone (DPC). Every receptor here comes from a woman between 18 and 30 years old with alopecia areata. Some clones in this sample may be carry-over from other donors' samples. Both conserved end residues are part of each CDR3. Only some rows state a clone size, as once, few, many or a class for expanded clones.

j_call v_call clone_size cdr3_aa
TRBJ2-7 TRBV4-3 many CASSQDLERGKVGEQYF
TRBJ1-1 TRBV9 many CASSLSAVSGTEAFF
TRBJ2-1 TRBV5-6 few CASSLEQQGAYNEQFF
TRBJ1-5 TRBV12-3/TRBV12-4 NA CASSLSKQGARQPQHF
TRBJ1-1 TRBV6-5 few CASSYGGAGPEAFF
TRBJ1-5 TRBV7-9 NA CASSLTTGGQPQHF
TRBJ2-1 TRBV4-3 NA CASSQDRGNELFF
TRBJ2-5 TRBV2 NA CASNNFVGQETQYF
TRBJ2-2 TRBV3-1 few CASSQRGQDTGELFF
TRBJ1-1 TRBV20-1 many CSAREFNTEAFF
TRBJ1-2 TRBV2 NA CASSIKPGQSLVYTF
TRBJ1-1 TRBV4-1 NA CASSFPPGRNMNTEAFF
TRBJ1-5 TRBV6-2/TRBV6-3 NA CASSAPDRSRSYF
TRBJ2-1 TRBV7-7 many CASSATPTNDEQFF
TRBJ2-1 TRBV5-6 NA CASSLLSGGQYNEQFF
TRBJ2-7 TRBV7-9 few CASSDSVSEQYF
TRBJ1-6 TRBV28 many CASSQTGYRSPLHF
TRBJ2-3 TRBV20-1 NA CSAKRQRRSSDTQYF
TRBJ2-3 TRBV20-1 NA CSASTGQGAGDTQYF
TRBJ2-7 TRBV20-1 NA CSARNADTYEQYF
TRBJ2-1 TRBV3-1 many CASSRGWGHSNEQFF
TRBJ1-2 TRBV29-1 many CSARASEAYETYGYTF
TRBJ1-2 TRBV6-5 few CASSISRDRGPQNGYTF
TRBJ1-2 TRBV7-2 NA CASSLGGTKANYGYTF
TRBJ2-7 TRBV6-2/TRBV6-3 NA CASSYQGLSSYEQYF
TRBJ2-5 TRBV20-1 many CSAKGSAEQGTLQETQYF
TRBJ1-5 TRBV4-1 few CASSQDRADLFEFQPQHF
TRBJ1-2 TRBV20-1 many CSAKTDITGYGYTF
TRBJ2-3 TRBV25-1 many CASSEKTGGFRDTDTQYF
TRBJ2-7 TRBV6-5 NA CASSSSLYEQYF
TRBJ1-2 TRBV20-1 many CSAREGSEGYTF
TRBJ2-1 TRBV7-9 many CASSLQGSYNEQFF
TRBJ2-1 TRBV6-5 many CASSYSGGAVDEQFF
TRBJ2-5 TRBV14 NA CASSQYETQYF
TRBJ1-4 TRBV7-8 few CASSLRRVMDEKLFF
TRBJ1-1 TRBV2 few CASGWTGLIHTEAFF
TRBJ1-4 TRBV6-1 few CASLGVGATNEKLFF
TRBJ1-2 TRBV19 NA CASGQGRLDGYTF
TRBJ2-7 TRBV4-3 many CASSQDWGDEQYF
TRBJ1-6 TRBV2 few CASRPAGGSSYNSPLHF
TRBJ2-3 TRBV7-9 few CASSSNLGITDTQYF
TRBJ2-1 TRBV9 NA CAGSLLQGGPNEQFF
TRBJ1-2 TRBV12-3/TRBV12-4 few CASSPDGSRGYTF
TRBJ2-2 TRBV6-4 many CASSGSTDTGELFF
TRBJ1-2 TRBV12-3/TRBV12-4 many CASSQGTGQGRYGYTF